This entry features one TCR beta chain sequence. This CDR3 comprises 13 residues. Trimming took 6 bases from V and 4 from J, leaving 10 bases between them. Survey-level immunoSEQ sequencing profiled the TCR beta repertoire. Using immunoSEQ multiplex PCR, the repertoire was profiled, and TCRdb retains in-frame clones only, with some absent. In the table there are around 50,000 clones, over 90% of which are singletons. The specimen sequenced was PBMCs. The chain has TRBV12-3 or TRBV12-4 and TRBJ1-5; D remains ambiguous. This receptor was taken from a man aged 40-55 years with rheumatoid arthritis. The CDR3: CASSLDLNQPQHF. In nucleotides, the CDR3 is TGTGCCAGCAGCCTGGACTTAAATCAGCCCCAGCATTTT.